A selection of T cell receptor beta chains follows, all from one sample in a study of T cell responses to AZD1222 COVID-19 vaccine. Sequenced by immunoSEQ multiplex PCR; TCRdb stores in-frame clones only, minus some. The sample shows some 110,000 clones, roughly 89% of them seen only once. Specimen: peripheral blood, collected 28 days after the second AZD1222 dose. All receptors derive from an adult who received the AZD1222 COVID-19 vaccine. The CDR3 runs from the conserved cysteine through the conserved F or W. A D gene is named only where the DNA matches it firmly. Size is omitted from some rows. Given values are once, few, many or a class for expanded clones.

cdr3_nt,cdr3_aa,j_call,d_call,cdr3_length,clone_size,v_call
TGTGCCAGCAGTTACGGACAGGGGGCGGAAACTGAAGCTTTCTTT,CASSYGQGAETEAFF,TRBJ1-1,TRBD1,15,-,TRBV6-5
TGTGCCTGGAGTGTACGGCCACATAGCAATCAGCCCCAGCATTTT,CAWSVRPHSNQPQHF,TRBJ1-5,-,15,-,TRBV30
TGTGCCAGCAGCTTGCGAGACAGAGGACCCCTCTACGAGCAGTACTTC,CASSLRDRGPLYEQYF,TRBJ2-7,-,16,once,TRBV5-6
TGTGCCAGCAGTAAGGACAGGGGTTATTCACCCCTCCACTTT,CASSKDRGYSPLHF,TRBJ1-6,TRBD1,14,-,TRBV27
TGTGCCAGCAGCTCCTGGAGCGGGGAGAGCTCCTACAATGAGCAGTTCTTC,CASSSWSGESSYNEQFF,TRBJ2-1,TRBD2,17,-,TRBV5-4
TGTGCCAGCAGATACGGAGCTTTTAGCACAGATACGCAGTATTTT,CASRYGAFSTDTQYF,TRBJ2-3,-,15,-,TRBV6-5
TGCAGCGTCCGGGACAGTCCAACTGAAGCTTTCTTT,CSVRDSPTEAFF,TRBJ1-1,TRBD1,12,-,TRBV29-1
TGTGCCAGCAGCTTTGAGGCAAGCGGGGCTACGCCGGGGGAGCAGTACTTC,CASSFEASGATPGEQYF,TRBJ2-7,TRBD2,17,once,TRBV5-5
TGTGCCAGTAGTGCAGCAGGGGGCCGCGAGCAGTACTTC,CASSAAGGREQYF,TRBJ2-7,TRBD1,13,-,TRBV19
TGTGCCAGCAGCCTACTAAGGGACAGCACAGATACGCAGTATTTT,CASSLLRDSTDTQYF,TRBJ2-3,-,15,-,TRBV14
TGTGCCAGCAGTACCCGGAGGACAGGGGCCCAGCCCCAGCATTTT,CASSTRRTGAQPQHF,TRBJ1-5,TRBD1,15,-,TRBV6-2/TRBV6-3
TGCGCCACCAAGACGGGGACAGGGGTCATAGTGGAGACCCAGTACTTC,CATKTGTGVIVETQYF,TRBJ2-5,TRBD1,16,-,TRBV5-1
TGTGCCAGCTCACCTACAGGGTTTACTTCCTCTGGAAACACCATATATTTT,CASSPTGFTSSGNTIYF,TRBJ1-3,-,17,once,TRBV18
TGTGCCAGCAGCCAAGATGGGGCCCAAGAGACCCAGTACTTC,CASSQDGAQETQYF,TRBJ2-5,-,14,-,TRBV4-2
TGTGCCAGCAGCTTAACCCCCCGACTAGCGGAGGAGACCCAGTACTTC,CASSLTPRLAEETQYF,TRBJ2-5,TRBD2,16,once,TRBV7-2
TGTGCCAGCAGTTTAATACCAGGGGCTCATAATTCACCCCTCCACTTT,CASSLIPGAHNSPLHF,TRBJ1-6,-,16,-,TRBV27
TGTGCCAGCAGTGACATACGAGCCCGGGGACAGGATAATGAAAAACTGTTTTTT,CASSDIRARGQDNEKLFF,TRBJ1-4,TRBD1,18,-,TRBV6-1
TGTGCCAGCAGCCCCGGGGTAAGGGGCGGCGGGGCCACTGAAGCTTTCTTT,CASSPGVRGGGATEAFF,TRBJ1-1,-,17,-,TRBV11-3
TGTGCCAGCAGTCCCGCCCCCTTCCAGGGAAACACCATATATTTT,CASSPAPFQGNTIYF,TRBJ1-3,-,15,-,TRBV28
TGCGCCAGCAGCCAAGAGTTTGGCAGGGGCGACACTGAAGCTTTCTTT,CASSQEFGRGDTEAFF,TRBJ1-1,-,16,-,TRBV4-3
TGTGCCAGCAGGGGGGACAGGGGAGGTAATCAGCCCCAGCATTTT,CASRGDRGGNQPQHF,TRBJ1-5,TRBD1,15,-,TRBV6-5
TGTGCCAGCAGCTTAGGACTAGCGGGAGTGGGTGAGACCCAGTACTTC,CASSLGLAGVGETQYF,TRBJ2-5,TRBD2,16,once,TRBV7-8
TGTGCCAGCAGCTTAACAGGGACTTCACCCCTCCACTTT,CASSLTGTSPLHF,TRBJ1-6,-,13,-,TRBV7-2
TGTGCCAGCAGCTTGAGCGGGGCACAGATAACGCAGTATTTT,CASSLSGAQITQYF,TRBJ2-3,TRBD2,14,-,TRBV7-2
TGTGCCAGCTCACCGGGAAGGCCCGAGCGGGCGGTCACAGATACGCAGTATTTT,CASSPGRPERAVTDTQYF,TRBJ2-3,-,18,-,TRBV18
TGTGCCAGCAGCTTAATAGCGGGAGGCGGAACCGGGGAGCTGTTTTTT,CASSLIAGGGTGELFF,TRBJ2-2,TRBD2,16,-,TRBV7-6
TGTGCCAGCAGTCCGACAGGGACTGACGAGCAGTACTTC,CASSPTGTDEQYF,TRBJ2-7,-,13,-,TRBV6-5
TGCGCCAGCAGCCAAGTAGGGAGGGGACAGGGAATTATCTCCTACAATGAGCAGTTCTTC,CASSQVGRGQGIISYNEQFF,TRBJ2-1,TRBD1,20,-,TRBV4-1
TGTGCCAGCAGCCAAGGAACAGCGGGGGGGCCTAGCTCCTACAATGAGCAGTTCTTC,CASSQGTAGGPSSYNEQFF,TRBJ2-1,TRBD2,19,-,TRBV4-2
TGTGCCAGCAGCGAATCTAGCGGGCCCTCCTACAATGAGCAGTTCTTC,CASSESSGPSYNEQFF,TRBJ2-1,TRBD2,16,-,TRBV7-9
TGTGCCAGCAGCGCCACAGGGAACACTGAAGCTTTCTTT,CASSATGNTEAFF,TRBJ1-1,-,13,-,TRBV9
TGTGCCAGCAGCCGCAGGGTTAACACTGAAGCTTTCTTT,CASSRRVNTEAFF,TRBJ1-1,-,13,-,TRBV3-1/TRBV3-2
TGCGCCAGCAGCTTAGGGGTAGCGGGAACCTACGAGCAGTACTTC,CASSLGVAGTYEQYF,TRBJ2-7,TRBD2,15,-,TRBV5-1
TGTGCCAGCAGCTTAAACCCCAGGGGAACTGAAGCTTTCTTT,CASSLNPRGTEAFF,TRBJ1-1,-,14,-,TRBV11-2
TGTGCCACCGGCTCGGGGACAGGGGGCTTGCGAGAGACCCAGTACTTC,CATGSGTGGLRETQYF,TRBJ2-5,TRBD1,16,-,TRBV24-1
TGCAGTGCTAGTCACCAGGGGGGAGAAGCTTTCTTT,CSASHQGGEAFF,TRBJ1-1,TRBD1,12,-,TRBV20-1
TGTGCCAGCACCCCGAAGGACGGCCGACTGGAGAGTGGTGCGCAGTATTTT,CASTPKDGRLESGAQYF,TRBJ2-3,-,17,-,TRBV7-8
TGTGCCACCAGCAGAAGGGACAGGGGGACAGATACGCAGTATTTT,CATSRRDRGTDTQYF,TRBJ2-3,TRBD1,15,-,TRBV15
TGTGCCAGCAGCCCGCAGCTAGGGCGGGACTATTATTACGAGCAGTACTTC,CASSPQLGRDYYYEQYF,TRBJ2-7,TRBD2,17,-,TRBV7-6
TGTGCCAGCAGTGAGAACAGGGGGGGGTGGACTGAAGCTTTCTTT,CASSENRGGWTEAFF,TRBJ1-1,TRBD1,15,-,TRBV6-1
TGTGCCAGCAGCCAGTTTAACTATGGCTACACCTTC,CASSQFNYGYTF,TRBJ1-2,-,12,once,TRBV11-2
TGCAGCGTTGAAGGGACGGATTCCTACGAGCAGTACTTC,CSVEGTDSYEQYF,TRBJ2-7,-,13,-,TRBV29-1
TGTGCCAGCTCACCCTCGGGAGGGGCTAGCAATCAGCCCCAGCATTTT,CASSPSGGASNQPQHF,TRBJ1-5,-,16,once,TRBV18
TGTGCCAGCAGTGAAGCGGGGTATAGCAATCAGCCCCAGCATTTT,CASSEAGYSNQPQHF,TRBJ1-5,-,15,few,TRBV6-1
TGCGCCAGCAGCCAGAAAACAGAATCCAACTATGGCTACACCTTC,CASSQKTESNYGYTF,TRBJ1-2,-,15,-,TRBV4-1
TGTGCCAGCAGTTTTAGAGTCGGGGCTACAAAACAGCCCCAGCATTTT,CASSFRVGATKQPQHF,TRBJ1-5,-,16,-,TRBV28
TGTGCCAGCGGCCGGCAAGACAGGGGGCTTGAAGCTTTCTTT,CASGRQDRGLEAFF,TRBJ1-1,TRBD1,14,few,TRBV6-5
TGTGCCTGGAGGACCGCTAGCGGGAACTTATTCTTC,CAWRTASGNLFF,TRBJ2-1,TRBD2,12,-,TRBV30
TGTGCCAGCAGCCTACGGACAGGGAGGAACCAAGATACGCAGTATTTT,CASSLRTGRNQDTQYF,TRBJ2-3,TRBD1,16,-,TRBV7-2